These 27 T cell receptor beta chains were all obtained from the same sample, sequenced in a study of blood T cell repertoires in COVID-19. TCRdb's copy holds only in-frame clones and misses some; the assay was immunoSEQ multiplex PCR. The profile covers about 190,000 clones, with around 87% appearing a single time and less than 0.7% taken by the ten largest. Sequencing was carried out using peripheral blood. These receptors were obtained from a man in his fifties or sixties with acute or convalescent COVID-19.

As DNA, the CDR3 is TGTGCCACCGGGGGTATTGATGGCTACACCTTC. Translation: CATGGIDGYTF. This chain connects TRBV6-6 to TRBJ1-2, with D possibly being TRBD1 (5 bases). The length of the CDR3 is 11 residues. V gave up 10 bases and J gave up 6 bases, with 12 bases separating them. CDR1 and CDR2 from the germline V gene are MNHNY and SVGAGI (reference sequence).

The V call is TRBV19, the J call TRBJ2-3; TRBD1 agrees at 7 bases. Looked up from germline, CDR1 is LNHDA and CDR2 is SQIVND (reference sequence). With V trimmed by 3 bases and J by 3 bases, 6 bases remained unmatched. This CDR3 is built from 15 residues. Here the CDR3 DNA reads TGTGCCAGTAGTATGGCAGGGGGTACGACAGATACGCAGTATTTT. Its translation: CASSMAGGTTDTQYF.

Only one count was recorded for this clone. The V gene is TRBV19, the J gene TRBJ2-2; 8 bases map to TRBD1. The trim removed 4 bases at V and 3 bases at J, leaving 4 bases unmatched. CDR1 and CDR2 from the germline V gene are LNHDA and SQIVND (reference sequence). This CDR3 has 15 residues. The CDR3 is CASSKTGVYTGELFF. The DNA of the CDR3 is TGTGCCAGTAGTAAGACAGGGGTCTACACCGGGGAGCTGTTTTTT.

The gene calls are TRBV11-2 and TRBJ2-5; 7 nucleotides match TRBD1. This CDR3 contains 14 residues. CDR1 is SGHAT and CDR2 is FQNNGV in the germline V gene. Germline trimming cut 4 bases from V and 3 bases from J; bases unmatched to any gene: 5. CDR3 sequence (DNA): TGTGCCAGCAGCTATGGGACAGCGGAAGAGACCCAGTACTTC. It encodes CASSYGTAEETQYF.

The chain links TRBV30 to TRBJ2-7; 7 bases align to TRBD1. Per germline, CDR1 GTSNPN and CDR2 SVGIG (reference sequence). J gave up 3 bases and V 3 bases, and 11 bases lay outside the gene matches. This CDR3 is 15 amino acids long. The CDR3 nucleotides read TGTGCCTGGAGCGGTACCGGGACAGCTATCTACGAGCAGTACTTC. As protein: CAWSGTGTAIYEQYF.

V and J are TRBV7-9 and TRBJ2-3, with 7 bases matching TRBD1. CDR3 length: 15 residues. The V and J ends lost 5 bases and 2 bases, in that order; junction bases with no gene match: 7. CDR1 and CDR2 (germline): SEHNR, FQNEAQ (reference sequence). The CDR3 reads CASSVRDSHTDTQYF. The CDR3 region has the DNA TGTGCCAGCAGCGTCCGGGACAGCCACACAGATACGCAGTATTTT. Full variable domain (rest looked up from reference TRBV7-9 and TRBJ2-3): DTGVSQNPRHKITKRGQNVTFRCDPISEHNRLYWYRQTLGQGPEFLTYFQNEAQLEKSRLLSDRFSAERPKGSFSTLEIQRTEQGDSAMYLCASSVRDSHTDTQYFGPGTRLTVL.

The chain couples TRBV19 to TRBJ2-7, with 9 positions matching TRBD2. The junction had 12 bases not matched to a gene; V was cut back by 5 bases and J by 4 bases. Germline loops: CDR1 LNHDA, CDR2 SQIVND (reference sequence). The CDR3 consists of 16 residues. The CDR3 is CASSPRRGGPNYEQYF. The DNA of the CDR3 is TGTGCCAGTAGTCCCCGGCGGGGGGGGCCAAATTACGAGCAGTACTTC.

The chain carries TRBV3-1 (or the pseudogene TRBV3-2) and TRBJ2-1; D not resolved. CDR1 is LGHDT, CDR2 YNNKEL, per germline (reference sequence). The CDR3 runs 15 residues. V was cut by 1 base and J by 2 bases, with 9 bases left in between. DNA of the CDR3: TGTGCCAGCAGCCAAGGGCGTCTAGCCTACAATGAGCAGTTCTTC. Translation: CASSQGRLAYNEQFF.

This rearrangement joins TRBV19 to TRBJ2-5, with 7 bases that match TRBD1. The CDR3 extends over 15 amino acids. In germline, CDR1 is LNHDA, CDR2 SQIVND (reference sequence). V lost 9 bases to trimming and J lost 1 base; unmatched junction nucleotides: 11. CDR3: CASRITGVSQETQYF. CDR3 nucleotides: TGTGCCAGCCGAATAACAGGGGTATCCCAAGAGACCCAGTACTTC.

The chain carries TRBV11-2 and TRBJ1-6; 7 positions match TRBD1. The CDR3 spans 15 residues. Germline-derived CDR1 and CDR2 are SGHAT and FQNNGV. V lost 1 base and J lost 10; bases outside the gene matches: 7. The CDR3 loop is CASSLGQGVRSPLHF. CDR3 DNA sequence: TGTGCCAGCAGCTTAGGTCAGGGGGTGAGATCACCCCTCCACTTT.

J is TRBJ2-7 and V is TRBV25-1, with 10 bases identical to TRBD2. V shed 4 bases and J 7 bases; nucleotides not matched to a gene: 13. The germline V gene has CDR1 MGHDK and CDR2 SYGVNS. CDR3 length equals 16 residues. CDR3 in DNA: TGTGCCAGCAGTGGATTTACTAGCGGGAAAGGTCGGGAGCAGTACTTC. Its protein product is CASSGFTSGKGREQYF.

The chain employs TRBV27 and TRBJ2-1; 15 bases agree with TRBD2. This CDR3 contains 14 residues. Germline V lookup: CDR1 MNHEY, CDR2 SMNVEV (reference sequence). The V gene end was trimmed by 5 bases and the J gene end by 12 bases; junction bases not matched to a gene: 5. DNA for the CDR3: TGTGCCAGCAGTCCCGGACTAGCGGGGGGGTCGCAGTTCTTC. It is translated as CASSPGLAGGSQFF.

V usage is TRBV29-1 and J usage is TRBJ1-5; D remains unclear. V was trimmed by 1 base and J by 0 bases, leaving 7 bases between them. This CDR3 has 14 amino acids. CDR1 is SQVTM, CDR2 ANQGSEA, per germline. For the CDR3, the DNA is TGCAGCGTTGAAGTTGGAGGTAGCAATCAGCCCCAGCATTTT. Translating gives CSVEVGGSNQPQHF.

On this clone itself: Within the sample, other DNA sequences also encode this same CDR3. The CDR3 region has the DNA TGTGCCAGCAGCTTCCGAGGGAACACTGAAGCTTTCTTT. This sequence encodes CASSFRGNTEAFF. The V and J genes are TRBV7-3 and TRBJ1-1; no clear D. V was shortened by 3 bases and J by 1 base, with 6 bases between the two germline ends. Germline CDR1 reads SGHTA; CDR2 reads FQGTGA. This CDR3 comprises 13 residues.

V gene TRBV5-1 combines with J gene TRBJ1-2, with D possibly matching TRBD1 (6 bases). Trimming stripped 4 bases from V and 2 bases from J, with 18 bases between. The CDR3 has 16 amino acids. From germline, CDR1 is SGHRS and CDR2 YFSETQ. Here the CDR3 reads CASSSLGHGINYGYTF. CDR3 in DNA: TGCGCCAGCAGCAGCCTGGGACACGGGATAAACTATGGCTACACCTTC.

This sequence joins TRBV7-8 and TRBJ1-1; D is unresolved. Germline CDR1 is SGHVS and CDR2 is FQNEAQ. Trimming removed 3 bases from V and 3 bases from J, with 8 bases in between. The CDR3 covers 13 residues. The CDR3 here is CASSFQEHTEAFF. The CDR3 nucleotides are TGTGCCAGCAGCTTCCAGGAACACACTGAAGCTTTCTTT.

The CDR3 DNA sequence: TGTGCCAGCAGCAAAGCGGGAGTTACCGGGGAGCTGTTTTTT. Its protein is CASSKAGVTGELFF. J is TRBJ2-2 and V is TRBV11-2; TRBD2 matches 8 bases. Looked up from germline, CDR1 is SGHAT and CDR2 is FQNNGV. V shed 5 bases and J 5 bases; nucleotides not matched to a gene: 4. This CDR3 has 14 amino acids.

The chain recombines TRBV28 with TRBJ2-7; the match to TRBD2 covers 9 bases. Germline V lookup: CDR1 MDHEN, CDR2 SYDVKM. The trim removed 3 bases at V and 6 bases at J, leaving 15 bases unmatched. The CDR3 is made up of 17 amino acids. CDR3 DNA: TGTGCCAGCAGTTTTGGAGGCGGGAGGGCATTGAAAAGCGAGCAGTACGTC. It translates to CASSFGGGRALKSEQYV.

V gene TRBV2 combines with J gene TRBJ2-3; 8 bases are a match to TRBD2. J lost 0 bases, V lost 3 bases, and 11 bases had no gene match. The length of the CDR3 is 18 residues. Germline values: CDR1 SNHLY, CDR2 FYNNEI. The CDR3 DNA sequence: TGTGCCAGCAGTGAGCGGGTGAAGCGGGAGAGGAGCACAGATACGCAGTATTTT. Translating gives CASSERVKRERSTDTQYF.

The chain couples TRBV7-2 to TRBJ2-1, with TRBD2 matching 13 bases. V gave up 6 bases and J gave up 1 base; unmatched junction bases: 9. Per germline, CDR1 SGHTA and CDR2 FQGNSA. CDR3 size: 18 residues. CDR3 nucleotides: TGTGCCAGCAGAGATCTGGGACTAGCGGGAAGGTCCTACAATGAGCAGTTCTTC. It specifies CASRDLGLAGRSYNEQFF.

This chain uses TRBV11-2 with TRBJ1-2; possible D gene TRBD1, 5 bases. The germline V and J ends were trimmed by 3 bases and 6 bases, with 20 bases remaining between them. CDR3 length: 16 residues. Germline CDR1 and CDR2: SGHAT and FQNNGV. The CDR3 reads CASSFTPGGATHGYTF. The CDR3 region has the DNA TGTGCCAGCAGCTTCACCCCTGGCGGGGCGACTCATGGCTACACCTTC.

CDR3 amino acids: CASSYLQGTGEKLFF. The CDR3 DNA is TGTGCCAGCAGTTACTTACAGGGAACGGGTGAAAAACTGTTTTTT. This rearrangement joins TRBV6-5 to TRBJ1-4; perhaps TRBD1 as D (6 bases). The V end lost 1 base, the J end lost 7 bases, and 13 bases lay between the germline ends. This CDR3 is 15 amino acids long. Germline lookup yields CDR1 MNHEY and CDR2 SVGAGI.

This clone has more than one count but fewer than ten. The chain is built from TRBV14 and TRBJ2-2; 7 bases map to TRBD2. J lost 0 bases, V lost 4 bases, and 5 bases had no gene match. Per germline, CDR1 SGHDN and CDR2 FVKESK. CDR3 length equals 16 residues. Here the CDR3 DNA reads TGTGCCAGCAGCCGGGAGCGGGATCCGAACACCGGGGAGCTGTTTTTT. It specifies CASSRERDPNTGELFF. The full variable domain, its missing parts supplied by reference TRBV14 and TRBJ2-2, is EAGVTQFPSHSVIEKGQTVTLRCDPISGHDNLYWYRRVMGKEIKFLLHFVKESKQDESGMPNNRFLAERTGGTYSTLKVQPAELEDSGVYFCASSRERDPNTGELFFGEGSRLTVL.

The table lists this clone with a count of one. The V and J genes are TRBV7-9 and TRBJ2-7; D is perhaps TRBD1 (6 bases). The CDR3 sequence is 13 residues long. From germline, CDR1 is SEHNR and CDR2 FQNEAQ (reference sequence). The V and J ends lost 5 bases and 2 bases respectively, with 10 bases between them. CDR3 in DNA: TGTGCCAGCAGCCCCACAGGGACCTACGAGCAGTACTTC. Translating it yields CASSPTGTYEQYF.

The chain has TRBV5-5 and TRBJ1-5; D unresolved. Germline assignment: CDR1 SGHKS and CDR2 YYEKEE (reference sequence). V shed 2 bases and J shed 7 bases, with 13 bases lying between them. The CDR3 spans 14 residues. This CDR3 is CASSFVGSKQPQHF. The CDR3 DNA reads as TGTGCCAGCAGCTTCGTAGGGAGTAAGCAGCCCCAGCATTTT.

J is TRBJ2-7 and V is TRBV6-6, with TRBD2 identical over 11 bases. CDR1 and CDR2 (germline): MNHNY, SVGAGI (reference sequence). CDR3 length equals 16 residues. Losses at the gene ends were 0 bases for V and 2 bases for J; bases not matched to a gene: 3. This CDR3 reads CASSYSSGRGAYEQYF. The CDR3 DNA follows: TGTGCCAGCAGTTACTCTAGCGGGAGGGGTGCCTACGAGCAGTACTTC.

This rearrangement joins TRBV28 to TRBJ2-3; 9 nucleotides match TRBD2. This CDR3 is 17 amino acids long. With V trimmed by 11 bases and J by 4 bases, 19 bases remained unmatched. CDR1 is MDHEN and CDR2 is SYDVKM in the germline V gene. The CDR3 DNA is TGTGCCGGTCAGGGGGGGGCCGGGACTAGCTCCCCAGATACGCAGTATTTT. Its protein is CAGQGGAGTSSPDTQYF.